This passage covers 19 T cell receptor beta chains from one sample sequenced in a study of cytomegalovirus exposure and HLA in healthy donors. Repertoires were generated with immunoSEQ multiplex PCR, while TCRdb's copy carries only in-frame clones and drops some. The table includes more than 300,000 clones, 80% to 90% detected once. Source material: PBMCs. These receptor sequences come from a woman between 18 and 29 years old in good health and CMV-seronegative.

This chain uses TRBV2 with TRBJ2-7; 12 bases are shared with TRBD2. The CDR3 is made up of 15 amino acids. Germline V lookup: CDR1 SNHLY, CDR2 FYNNEI. V dropped 3 bases and J dropped 6; count of bases not matched to a gene: 6. The CDR3 region is CASSEASGRAPEQYF. CDR3 DNA: TGTGCCAGCAGTGAGGCTAGCGGGAGGGCCCCCGAGCAGTACTTC. The full variable domain, with the rest looked up from reference TRBV2 and TRBJ2-7, is EPEVTQTPSHQVTQMGQEVILRCVPISNHLYFYWYRQILGQKVEFLVSFYNNEISEKSEIFDDQFSVERPDGSNFTLKIRSTKLEDSAMYFCASSEASGRAPEQYFGPGTRLTVT.

The sample holds a few counts of this clone. V usage is TRBV5-8 and J usage is TRBJ1-5; 10 nucleotides line up with TRBD1. V shed 4 bases, J shed 4 bases, and the junction held 2 bases outside the gene matches. The germline gives CDR1 SGHTS, CDR2 YDEGEE. The CDR3 sequence is 14 residues long. The CDR3: CASSPDRGNQPQHF. The DNA for the CDR3 is TGTGCCAGCAGCCCGGACAGGGGGAATCAGCCCCAGCATTTT.

This chain links TRBV10-3 with TRBJ1-2, with a possible D match to TRBD1 (5 bases). The length of the CDR3 is 14 residues. Germline assignment: CDR1 ENHRY and CDR2 SYGVKD. This CDR3 is CATSGGGLGYGYTF. CDR3 sequence (DNA): TGTGCGACCAGCGGGGGAGGGCTGGGCTATGGCTACACCTTC.

This clone showed up just a few times. V is TRBV7-2 and J is TRBJ2-7; D not certain. The V gene's germline CDR1 is SGHTA and CDR2 FQGNSA. Between the trimmed V and J ends, which lost 5 bases and 3 bases, there was a span of 17 bases. There are 15 residues in the CDR3. Here the CDR3 reads CASSVAAKSGYEQYF. The CDR3 coding sequence is TGTGCCAGCAGCGTTGCCGCGAAATCAGGCTACGAGCAGTACTTC. Looking up the rest from reference TRBV7-2 and TRBJ2-7 gives the full variable domain: GAGVSQSPSNKVTEKGKDVELRCDPISGHTALYWYRQSLGQGLEFLIYFQGNSAPDKSGLPSDRFSAERTGGSVSTLTIQRTQQEDSAVYLCASSVAAKSGYEQYFGPGTRLTVT.

Of note for this clone: This sample also contains other DNA sequences that code for the same CDR3. CDR3 protein: CASSLGTGVYGYTF. CDR3 DNA: TGTGCCAGCAGTTTGGGGACAGGGGTCTATGGCTACACCTTC. The chain couples TRBV28 to TRBJ1-2; TRBD1 matches at 10 bases. The trim removed 3 bases at V and 4 bases at J, leaving 2 bases unmatched. CDR1 MDHEN and CDR2 SYDVKM come from the germline V gene. The CDR3 consists of 14 residues.

The rearrangement joins TRBV6-1 to TRBJ2-5, with D possibly matching TRBD1 (7 bases). In germline, CDR1 is MNHNS, CDR2 SASEGT. The CDR3 totals 15 residues. V lost 3 bases, J lost 7 bases, and 18 bases lay in between. The CDR3 region is CASSDGVRQGGTQYF. The CDR3 nucleotides read TGTGCCAGCAGTGACGGTGTTAGACAGGGAGGGACCCAGTACTTC.

This clone was seen a few times. The V call is TRBV9, the J call TRBJ1-2, with TRBD1 matching 8 bases. This CDR3 region has 14 residues. The germline V gene has CDR1 SGDLS and CDR2 YYNGEE. Trimming removed 2 bases from V and 6 bases from J; junction bases left unmatched: 6. The CDR3 nucleotides read TGTGCCAGCAGCGTTCTCCCAGGGGGCGATGGCTACACCTTC. This codes for CASSVLPGGDGYTF. Based on the CDR3 plus reference TRBV9 and TRBJ1-2, the full variable domain is DSGVTQTPKHLITATGQRVTLRCSPRSGDLSVYWYQQSLDQGLQFLIQYYNGEERAKGNILERFSAQQFPDLHSELNLSSLELGDSALYFCASSVLPGGDGYTFGSGTRLTVV.

The rearrangement joins TRBV6-6 to TRBJ2-2; a possible D gene is TRBD2 (5 bases). Between the trimmed V and J ends, which lost 6 bases and 0 bases, there was a span of 14 bases. The CDR3 runs 16 residues. Germline loops: CDR1 MNHNY, CDR2 SVGAGI (reference sequence). CDR3 region: CASSLPTGSNTGELFF. CDR3 in DNA: TGTGCCAGCAGCCTACCGACGGGATCGAACACCGGGGAGCTGTTTTTT.

The gene calls are TRBV10-1 and TRBJ1-1, with 7 nucleotides matching TRBD1. The CDR3 contains 16 residues. J gave up 1 base and V 5 bases, and 10 bases lay outside the gene matches. Germline CDR1 WNHNN, CDR2 SYGVQD (reference sequence). The CDR3 region has the DNA TGCGCCAGCAGTTCCCTACTTACAGGGGCGAACACTGAAGCTTTCTTT. This translates into CASSSLLTGANTEAFF.

This chain uses TRBV5-7 with TRBJ2-7; 7 bases align to TRBD1. TRBV5-7 is an ORF; its function is uncertain. The CDR3 runs to 15 residues. With V trimmed by 5 bases and J by 3 bases, 11 bases remained unmatched. This chain's CDR3 is CASSRSQGNLYEQYF. DNA of the CDR3: TGTGCCAGCAGTCGTTCACAGGGGAACCTCTACGAGCAGTACTTC.

The chain links TRBV28 to TRBJ2-7; 9 bases are a match to TRBD2. CDR1 is MDHEN, CDR2 SYDVKM, per germline. V was pared by 3 bases and J by 2 bases, with 8 bases of the junction left unmatched. CDR3 length equals 16 residues. As DNA, the CDR3 is TGTGCCAGCAGTTTGGGGGCGGGAGGGCCTACCTACGAGCAGTACTTC. It specifies CASSLGAGGPTYEQYF.

V is TRBV29-1 and J is TRBJ2-7; D not certain. The CDR3 is 13 amino acids. CDR1 SQVTM and CDR2 ANQGSEA come from the germline V gene. CDR3 sequence (DNA): TGCAGTGTATATGCAGGTCACTCCTACGAGCAGTACTTC. Translated, it gives CSVYAGHSYEQYF.

This clone was counted a single time. The chain joins TRBV11-2 to TRBJ1-5; tentatively, D is TRBD1 (5 bases). The CDR3 totals 13 residues. Trimming cost V 5 bases and J 5 bases, with 10 bases left between them. In germline, CDR1 is SGHAT, CDR2 FQNNGV. CDR3 in amino acids: CASSPTVYQPQHF. CDR3 bases: TGTGCCAGCAGCCCGACAGTTTATCAGCCCCAGCATTTT.

V is TRBV4-3 and J is TRBJ2-1, with 11 bases matching TRBD2. The CDR3 is 17 amino acids. Germline-derived CDR1 and CDR2 are LGHNA and YSLEER. J was trimmed by 5 bases and V by 0 bases; bases with no gene match: 6. The CDR3 reads CASSQEGIAGGDNEQFF. As DNA, the CDR3 is TGCGCCAGCAGCCAAGAGGGTATAGCGGGAGGGGACAATGAGCAGTTCTTC.

This chain connects TRBV7-2 to TRBJ2-5, with 8 bases aligning to TRBD2. V dropped 0 bases and J dropped 2; count of bases not matched to a gene: 2. The CDR3 extends over 15 amino acids. CDR1 and CDR2 from the germline V gene are SGHTA and FQGNSA. The CDR3 nucleotides are TGTGCCAGCAGCTTAGCACTAGCGGAACAAGAGACCCAGTACTTC. Translating it yields CASSLALAEQETQYF.

The genes are TRBV10-3 and TRBJ2-5; D remains ambiguous. Germline assignment: CDR1 ENHRY and CDR2 SYGVKD. CDR3 length equals 13 residues. The V gene lost 10 bases and the J gene lost 1 base, with 13 bases spanning the gap. Here the CDR3 reads CATVPGLQETQYF. CDR3 sequence (DNA): TGTGCCACCGTGCCTGGGCTCCAAGAGACCCAGTACTTC.

The chain recombines TRBV27 with TRBJ1-1; D is perhaps TRBD1 (6 bases). The CDR3 extends over 17 amino acids. V dropped 1 base and J dropped 2 bases, with 17 bases sitting between them. CDR1 and CDR2 (germline): MNHEY, SMNVEV (reference sequence). CDR3: CASSLFSGGAENTEAFF. The CDR3, as DNA: TGTGCCAGCAGTTTATTTTCTGGGGGCGCGGAAAACACTGAAGCTTTCTTT.

This sequence joins TRBV5-8 and TRBJ2-1; 7 positions agree with TRBD1. Germline-derived CDR1 and CDR2 are SGHTS and YDEGEE. Losses at the gene ends were 4 bases for V and 3 bases for J; bases not matched to a gene: 7. The CDR3 is 15 amino acids. The CDR3 protein is CASSQQGLVYNEQFF. In DNA, the CDR3 is TGTGCCAGCAGCCAACAGGGGCTAGTCTACAATGAGCAGTTCTTC.

The chain has TRBV10-3 and TRBJ2-1; possibly TRBD2 for D (6 bases). From germline, CDR1 is ENHRY and CDR2 SYGVKD. CDR3 length: 12 residues. Trimming removed 11 bases at V and 8 bases at J, with 16 bases between. The CDR3 DNA is TGTGCCTTCGGGGGTAGTGCCGATGAGCAGTTCTTC. Translation: CAFGGSADEQFF.